This entry lists 9 T cell receptor beta chains sequenced from one sample in a study of radiation and T cells in renal cell carcinoma. Time point indicated: blood 2 weeks post-SBRT. Documented treatment: 15 Gy SBRT to primary tumor, nephrectomy 4 weeks later. Profiled with immunoSEQ multiplex PCR; TCRdb holds only in-frame clones, not every one. The sample includes roughly 130,000 clones, 70% to 90% of them seen just once. The material sequenced was blood, taken from a patient whose treatment included radiotherapy and nephrectomy. The receptor set was obtained from a woman aged 55-70 years with renal cell carcinoma.

This clone was detected only once. The chain carries TRBV5-1 and TRBJ1-1, with D uncertain. The CDR3 spans 15 residues. V lost 3 bases and J 2 bases, leaving 14 bases between the germline ends. Germline values: CDR1 SGHRS, CDR2 YFSETQ. The CDR3 spells CASSSWEGGNTEAFF. The CDR3 DNA follows: TGCGCCAGCAGCTCTTGGGAGGGAGGAAACACTGAAGCTTTCTTT.

This sequence joins TRBV27 and TRBJ2-6, with D hard to call. Trimming stripped 5 bases from V and 2 bases from J, with 7 bases between. This CDR3 has 14 residues. CDR1 is MNHEY, CDR2 SMNVEV, per germline (reference sequence). The CDR3 DNA follows: TGTGCCAGCAGTCAAACCCCTGGGGCCAACGTCCTGACTTTC. It yields the protein CASSQTPGANVLTF. Using reference TRBV27 and TRBJ2-6 for the parts outside the CDR3, the full variable domain is EAQVTQNPRYLITVTGKKLTVTCSQNMNHEYMSWYRQDPGLGLRQIYYSMNVEVTDKGDVPEGYKVSRKEKRNFPLILESPSPNQTSLYFCASSQTPGANVLTFGAGSRLTVL.

The J gene is TRBJ2-2, the V gene TRBV19, with 10 bases identical to TRBD1. The CDR3 length is 15 residues. Germline CDR1 LNHDA, CDR2 SQIVND (reference sequence). V dropped 7 bases and J dropped 7; count of bases not matched to a gene: 9. The CDR3 is CASKGDRGPVGELFF. The CDR3 DNA reads as TGTGCCAGTAAGGGAGACAGGGGGCCGGTCGGGGAGCTGTTTTTT.

The chain joins TRBV18 to TRBJ1-3, with TRBD1 as a possible D gene (5 bases). Germline V gives CDR1 KGHSH, CDR2 LQKENI. The CDR3 extends over 15 amino acids. Deletions cut 3 bases from V and 2 bases from J, with 11 bases between. CDR3 DNA sequence: TGTGCCAGCTCACCGGGACTAGGTACTGGAAACACCATATATTTT. Amino acid sequence: CASSPGLGTGNTIYF. The full variable domain, its missing parts supplied by reference TRBV18 and TRBJ1-3, is NAGVMQNPRHLVRRRGQEARLRCSPMKGHSHVYWYRQLPEEGLKFMVYLQKENIIDESGMPKERFSAEFPKEGPSILRIQQVVRGDSAAYFCASSPGLGTGNTIYFGEGSWLTVV.

This clone was seen only a few times. The genes are TRBV10-3 and TRBJ1-1, with D maybe TRBD1 (5 bases). The CDR3 is 12 residues long. V lost 3 bases and J 6 bases, leaving 8 bases between the germline ends. Per the germline V gene, CDR1 is ENHRY and CDR2 is SYGVKD. Here the CDR3 reads CAISDGGAEAFF. CDR3 nucleotide sequence: TGTGCCATCAGTGATGGGGGAGCTGAAGCTTTCTTT.

This chain connects TRBV27 to TRBJ2-7; the match to TRBD2 covers 14 bases. Germline V gives CDR1 MNHEY, CDR2 SMNVEV (reference sequence). The V segment lost 6 bases and the J segment 5 bases; nucleotides outside the gene matches: 6. CDR3 size: 15 residues. The CDR3 here is CASRLGTSGGHEQYF. The CDR3 nucleotides are TGTGCCAGCAGGCTAGGGACTAGCGGGGGCCACGAGCAGTACTTC.

CDR3 coding DNA: TGTGCCAGCAGTTCCTGGGACAGGGGTTATAATTCACCCCTCCACTTT. Translating gives CASSSWDRGYNSPLHF. J is TRBJ1-6 and V is TRBV28; 10 nucleotides line up with TRBD1. Trimming took 4 bases from V and 4 from J; bases not matched to a gene: 4. The CDR3 is made up of 16 amino acids. The germline V gene encodes CDR1 MDHEN and CDR2 SYDVKM. Full variable domain (rest looked up from reference TRBV28 and TRBJ1-6): DVKVTQSSRYLVKRTGEKVFLECVQDMDHENMFWYRQDPGLGLRLIYFSYDVKMKEKGDIPEGYSVSREKKERFSLILESASTNQTSMYLCASSSWDRGYNSPLHFGNGTRLTVT.

The CDR3 DNA reads as TGTGCCAGCAGTGAAGGCAGTAGGTCCTCACCCCTCCACTTT. Translating gives CASSEGSRSSPLHF. This chain joins TRBV6-1 and TRBJ1-6, with D hard to call. Germline V gives CDR1 MNHNS, CDR2 SASEGT. V was trimmed by 1 base and J by 10 bases, leaving 11 bases between them. The CDR3 totals 14 residues.

This chain connects TRBV19 to TRBJ1-5; 9 nucleotides align to TRBD1. With 1 base clipped from V and 3 bases from J, the junction kept 4 bases outside the gene matches. The germline CDR1 and CDR2 sequences are LNHDA and SQIVND (reference sequence). This CDR3 spans 16 amino acids. CDR3 sequence: CASSIGGQGPNQPQHF. The DNA for the CDR3 is TGTGCCAGTAGTATAGGGGGACAGGGCCCCAATCAGCCCCAGCATTTT.